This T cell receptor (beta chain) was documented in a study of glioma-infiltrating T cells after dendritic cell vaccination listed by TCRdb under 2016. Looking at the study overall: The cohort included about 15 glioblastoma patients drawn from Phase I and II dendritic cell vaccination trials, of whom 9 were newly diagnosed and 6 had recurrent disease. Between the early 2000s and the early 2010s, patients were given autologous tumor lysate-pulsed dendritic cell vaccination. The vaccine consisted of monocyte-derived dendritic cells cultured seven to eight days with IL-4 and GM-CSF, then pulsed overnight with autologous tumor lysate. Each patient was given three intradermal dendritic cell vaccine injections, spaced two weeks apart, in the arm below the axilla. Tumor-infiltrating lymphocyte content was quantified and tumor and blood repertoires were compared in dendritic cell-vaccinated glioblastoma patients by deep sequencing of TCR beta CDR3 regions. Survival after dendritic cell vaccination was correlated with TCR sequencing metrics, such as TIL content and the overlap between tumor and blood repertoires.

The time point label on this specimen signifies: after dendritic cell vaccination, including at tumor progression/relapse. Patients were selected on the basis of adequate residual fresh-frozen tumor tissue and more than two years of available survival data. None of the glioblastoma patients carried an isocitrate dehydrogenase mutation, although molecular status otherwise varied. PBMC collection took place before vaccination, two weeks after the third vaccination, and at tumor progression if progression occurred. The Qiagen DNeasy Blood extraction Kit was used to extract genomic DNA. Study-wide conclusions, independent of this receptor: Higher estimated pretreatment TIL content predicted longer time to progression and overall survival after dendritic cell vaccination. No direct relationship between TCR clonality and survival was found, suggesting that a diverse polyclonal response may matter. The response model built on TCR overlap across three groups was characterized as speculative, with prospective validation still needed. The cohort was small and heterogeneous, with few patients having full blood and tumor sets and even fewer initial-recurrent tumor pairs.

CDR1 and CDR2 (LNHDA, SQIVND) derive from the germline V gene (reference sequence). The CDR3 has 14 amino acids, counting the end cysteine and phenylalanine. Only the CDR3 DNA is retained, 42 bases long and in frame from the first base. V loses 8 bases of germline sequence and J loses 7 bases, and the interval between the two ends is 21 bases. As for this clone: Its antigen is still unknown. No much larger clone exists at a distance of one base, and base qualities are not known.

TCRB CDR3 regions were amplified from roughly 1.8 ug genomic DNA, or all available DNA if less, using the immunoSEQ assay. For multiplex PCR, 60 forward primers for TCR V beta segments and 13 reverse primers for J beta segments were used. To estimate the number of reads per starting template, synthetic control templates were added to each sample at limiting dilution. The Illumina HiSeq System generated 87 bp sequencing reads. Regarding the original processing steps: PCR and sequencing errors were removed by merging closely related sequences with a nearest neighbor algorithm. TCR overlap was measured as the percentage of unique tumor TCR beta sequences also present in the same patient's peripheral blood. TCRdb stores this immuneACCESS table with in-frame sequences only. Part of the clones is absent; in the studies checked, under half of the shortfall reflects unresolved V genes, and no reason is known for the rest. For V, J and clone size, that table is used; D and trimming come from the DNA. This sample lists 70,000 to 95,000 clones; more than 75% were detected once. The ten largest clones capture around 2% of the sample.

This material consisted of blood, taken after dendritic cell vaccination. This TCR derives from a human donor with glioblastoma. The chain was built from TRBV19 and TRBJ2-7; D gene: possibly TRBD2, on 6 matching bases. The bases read TGTGCCAGTGATGGTAACCCCGGGACTGGGGAGCAGTACTTC. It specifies CASDGNPGTGEQYF. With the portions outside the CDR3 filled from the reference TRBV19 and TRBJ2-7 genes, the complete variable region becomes DGGITQSPKYLFRKEGQNVTLSCEQNLNHDAMYWYRQDPGQGLRLIYYSQIVNDFQKGDIAEGYSVSREKKESFPLTVTSAQKNPTAFYLCASDGNPGTGEQYFGPGTRLTVT.